The following is a TCR beta chain sequence with its context. Its recognized antigen is unknown. Base-call qualities are not available, and no considerably larger clone is one nucleotide away. From the cysteine up to the phenylalanine, the CDR3 has a length of 18 residues. Only the CDR3 region is kept as DNA, spanning 54 bases read in frame from base 1. The trial excluded patients who had a history of autoimmune disease or were on systemic immunosuppression. In every dose cohort, peripheral blood was drawn for TCR sequencing at baseline, cycle 4 day 1, and cycle 7 day 1. The samples were taken from a phase I, first-in-human, multicenter, open-label dose-escalation trial of ivuxolimab. The trial enrolled adults with locally advanced or metastatic head and neck squamous cell, hepatocellular, melanoma or renal cell carcinoma. Before TCR sequencing, CD4+ T cells and CD8+ T cells from peripheral blood were sorted into separate populations.

To sequence the TCRbeta CDR3 region, genomic DNA was isolated from the sorted cells. TCRbeta CDR3 regions were sequenced using the immunoSEQ Assay. Here the immuneACCESS table is served through TCRdb, limited to in-frame sequences with V and J called. Missing clones are a known gap in these copies; in checked studies unresolved V genes cover under half, and the rest lacks a known reason. The sample profile shows approximately 58,000 clones; around 93% of them were found once. The ten largest make up roughly 0.45% of the sample. This specimen belongs to a study of OX40 agonist ivuxolimab in advanced cancers. General notes on the study: Ivuxolimab was an agonistic, fully human IgG2 monoclonal antibody directed against OX40 (CD134), a costimulatory receptor. The point of sequencing TCRbeta in the periphery was to test whether ivuxolimab changed TCR sequence diversity and drove clonal T-cell expansion. The paper covers the monotherapy dose-escalation part of the phase I ivuxolimab trial, which included N ≈ 50 patients. Patients were allowed to have had prior anti-PD-1, anti-PD-L1 or anti-CTLA-4 therapy, and approximately 43% of the dose-escalation patients had previously received checkpoint inhibitors. In the dose-escalation cohort, nearly 85% of patients were male, and the mean age was roughly 60 years with a range of roughly 23 to 79. Intravenous ivuxolimab was administered to patients every 2 weeks at six dose levels: 0.01, 0.1, 0.3, 1.5, 3 and 10 mg/kg. Partial responses occurred in three dose-escalation patients: two with cutaneous melanoma and one with hepatocellular carcinoma. Of the 50 or so patients in dose escalation, some 20 had hepatocellular carcinoma, roughly 15 had melanoma, 9 had renal cell carcinoma and 9 had head and neck cancer. Study-wide findings and limitations: At doses of 0.1 to 3.0 mg/kg, clonal expansion of both CD4+ and CD8+ T cells in blood was seen between baseline and week 6. Low levels of normalized T-cell clonal expansion were also seen in some patients who did not respond. Which antigens the clonally expanded peripheral T cells were specific for was not determined. On average, CD8+ T cells showed more expanded clones than CD4+ T cells after ivuxolimab. In the 0.1-3.0 mg/kg groups, partial responders had among the lowest normalized peripheral clonal expansion, particularly in CD8+ T cells.

The source material was CD4+ or CD8+ T cells sorted from blood, sampled in a trial of the OX40 agonist ivuxolimab. The origin of this receptor is an adult with an advanced solid tumor such as melanoma, head and neck, liver or kidney cancer. The V and J segments used are TRBV1 and TRBJ2-1; the table's D call of TRBD2 was not tested on the DNA. TRBV1 is a listed pseudogene. Here the CDR3 is given as CTSSQEYISGGPLMEQFF. The DNA reads TGCACCAGCAGCCAAGAGTACATCAGCGGGGGGCCACTAATGGAGCAGTTCTTC.